This T cell receptor (beta chain) was recorded in a study of T-cell memory formation after mild COVID-19 (dated by TCRdb to the early 2020s). Notes on the research overall: TCR sequence clusters from the two donors were largely donor specific. T-cell clones expanding and contracting after mild COVID-19 in two donors were tracked by longitudinal TCRalpha and TCRbeta repertoire sequencing. Two young, previously healthy adult volunteers made up the cohort, one male and one female.

Here is what the overall study found, with its caveats: SARS-CoV-2 specificity of the second-wave clones peaking on day 37 was not confirmed. Some responding clones were found in pre-infection memory, which suggests that pre-existing cross-reactive memory T cells took part in the SARS-CoV-2 response. Clones that contracted from day 15 to 85 showed balanced CD4/CD8 phenotypes, whereas a second wave of clones that expanded from day 15 to 37 leaned towards CD4+. Only two mild cases were covered in the study, and larger cohorts including severe cases with pre-infection samples were considered necessary. Contracting CD4+ clones were located mainly in the CM and EM memory subsets, whereas CD8+ clones were found to be enriched in EMRA.

PBMCs were isolated by Ficoll-Paque density gradient centrifugation. V drops 8 bases and J drops 4 bases, leaving 12 bases in between. The CDR1 and CDR2 encoded by the germline V gene (reference sequence) are MNHNY and SVGAGI. Inclusive of the bounding cysteine and phenylalanine, the CDR3 is 12 residues long. Of the read, only the CDR3 DNA is kept; its 36 bases are in frame from base 1. Reads for this sample came from an Illumina NovaSeq 6000. Using 5'RACE with constant-segment primers, TCRalpha and TCRbeta cDNA libraries were constructed, with sample barcodes and unique molecular identifiers added in the process. Trizol reagent was used to extract RNA from every sample. Library amplification was performed in two PCR steps, and a second sample barcode and Illumina TruSeq adapters were introduced in the second step. Sequencing of the libraries was done on an Illumina NovaSeq, producing 2 x 150 bp paired-end reads. As for the authors' bioinformatics: The reads were demultiplexed and collapsed into UMI-guided consensus sequences using migec v1.2.7. Using mixcr v2.1.11, UMI consensuses were aligned to TRA and TRB V and J templates and then assembled into clonotypes. Expanded or contracted clonotypes were those called significant by both edgeR and NoisET, with noise models trained on biological replicates. edgeR calls used a false discovery rate-adjusted p below 0.01 and a log2 fold-change threshold of 1. PCA with hierarchical clustering of max-normalized trajectories of the 1000 most abundant clonotypes was used as exploratory dynamics analysis. Separately sequenced CD4+ and CD8+ repertoires were used to assign the CD4 or CD8 phenotype of responding clones. TCRdb reanalyzed the raw reads on its own, using fastp at Q25 for trimming and MiXCR for clone calling, and kept in-frame beta chains. Rows are combined by CDR3 protein, so each entry shows the most common genes and DNA. TCRdb assigned the V and J calls; the authors' analysis was not used. For this sample there are roughly 280,000 distinct CDR3 sequences; 7% to 10% appear just once. The leading ten clones occupy around a fifth of the sample.

Points on this clonotype: Its antigen is currently not known. No much larger clone exists at a distance of one base, and base qualities are not known.

This receptor was taken from a man between 18 and 29 years old who had mild COVID-19 (a few samples of this study predate the infection). The sample titles of this study are shuffled in the database, so cell type and time point are left out; the donor was told from shared clones. Sequenced material: PBMCs or a T cell subset sorted from them (not recorded which). The sequence links TRBV6-6 to TRBJ2-7; the D gene cannot be resolved reliably. At the DNA level, the sequence is TGTGCCAGCCTCGGGCCCCTTTACGAGCAGTACTTC. This encodes CASLGPLYEQYF.